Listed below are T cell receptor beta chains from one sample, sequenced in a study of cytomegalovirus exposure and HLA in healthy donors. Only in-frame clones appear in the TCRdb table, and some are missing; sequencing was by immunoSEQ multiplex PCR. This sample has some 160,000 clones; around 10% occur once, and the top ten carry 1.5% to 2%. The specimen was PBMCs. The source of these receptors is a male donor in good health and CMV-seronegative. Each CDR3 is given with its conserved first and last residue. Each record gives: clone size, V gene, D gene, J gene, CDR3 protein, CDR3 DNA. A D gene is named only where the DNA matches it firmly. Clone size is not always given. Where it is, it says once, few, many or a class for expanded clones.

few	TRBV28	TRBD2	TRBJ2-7	CASSTWEGGHGGYEQYF	TGTGCCAGCAGCACTTGGGAGGGCGGCCATGGGGGCTACGAGCAGTACTTC
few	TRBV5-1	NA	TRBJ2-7	CASSLRGTPSSYEQYF	TGCGCCAGCAGCTTGAGAGGGACTCCAAGCTCCTACGAGCAGTACTTC
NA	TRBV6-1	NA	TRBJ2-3	CASSDRPGASTDTQYF	TGTGCCAGCAGTGATCGCCCAGGGGCTAGCACAGATACGCAGTATTTT
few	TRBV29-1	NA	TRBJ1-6	CSVITQGGSPLHF	TGCAGCGTGATAACCCAGGGAGGATCACCCCTCCACTTT
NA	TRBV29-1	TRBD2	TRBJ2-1	CSVTLAGGTYNEQFF	TGCAGCGTCACGCTAGCGGGAGGGACCTACAATGAGCAGTTCTTC
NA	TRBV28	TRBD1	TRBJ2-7	CASSKTGGPHF	TGTGCCAGCAGTAAGACAGGGGGTCCGCACTTC
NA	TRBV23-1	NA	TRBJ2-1	CASSLQRSSSYNEQFF	TGCGCCAGCAGTCTCCAGCGGTCGAGCTCCTACAATGAGCAGTTCTTC
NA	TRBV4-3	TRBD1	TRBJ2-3	CASSPGQGSTDTQYF	TGCGCCAGCAGCCCCGGACAGGGTTCCACAGATACGCAGTATTTT
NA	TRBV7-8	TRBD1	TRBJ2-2	CASSPSRTGGGGTGELFF	TGTGCCAGCAGCCCAAGTCGAACAGGGGGAGGTGGCACCGGGGAGCTGTTTTTT
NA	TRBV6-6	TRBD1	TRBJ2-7	CASTQPGGRDIYEQYF	TGTGCCAGCACCCAACCAGGGGGTAGGGACATCTACGAGCAGTACTTC
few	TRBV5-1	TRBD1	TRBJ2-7	CASSLGTGGTEQYF	TGCGCCAGCAGCTTAGGGACAGGGGGTACCGAGCAGTACTTC
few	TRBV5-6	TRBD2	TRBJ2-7	CASSLWGLAWEQYF	TGTGCCAGCAGCTTGTGGGGACTAGCATGGGAGCAGTACTTC
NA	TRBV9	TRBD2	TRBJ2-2	CASSTPSGGLTGELFF	TGTGCCAGCAGCACTCCTAGCGGGGGGCTCACCGGGGAGCTGTTTTTT
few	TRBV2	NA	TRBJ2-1	CASSDSRARSNEQFF	TGTGCCAGCAGTGACTCCAGGGCGAGGTCCAATGAGCAGTTCTTC
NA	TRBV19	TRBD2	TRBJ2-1	CASSRGKRGGLHNEQFF	TGTGCCAGTAGTAGGGGGAAGCGGGGGGGCCTCCACAATGAGCAGTTCTTC
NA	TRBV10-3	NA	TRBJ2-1	CATELTGPGVSYNEQFF	TGTGCCACCGAACTCACCGGCCCAGGGGTATCCTACAATGAGCAGTTCTTC
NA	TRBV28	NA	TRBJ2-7	CASSFSRDEQYF	TGTGCCAGCAGTTTTAGCCGGGACGAGCAGTACTTC
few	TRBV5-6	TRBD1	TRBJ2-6	CASSWIHRGNSGANVLTF	TGTGCCAGCAGCTGGATTCACAGGGGAAACTCTGGGGCCAACGTCCTGACTTTC
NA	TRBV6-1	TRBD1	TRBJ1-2	CASESQGSGNYGYTF	TGTGCCAGCGAGTCACAGGGGAGTGGCAACTATGGCTACACCTTC
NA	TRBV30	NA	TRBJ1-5	CAWSKGLSNQPQHF	TGTGCCTGGAGCAAAGGACTGAGCAATCAGCCCCAGCATTTT
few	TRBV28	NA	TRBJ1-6	CASSSLEGPRGSPLHF	TGTGCCAGCAGTTCTTTGGAGGGACCCCGGGGTTCACCCCTCCACTTT
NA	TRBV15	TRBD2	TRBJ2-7	CATGWGGDEQYF	TGTGCCACCGGGTGGGGGGGTGACGAGCAGTACTTC
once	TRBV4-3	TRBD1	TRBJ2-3	CASSHGQARTDTRYF	TGCGCCAGCAGCCATGGACAGGCACGCACAGATACGCGGTATTTT
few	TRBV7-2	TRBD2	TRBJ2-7	CASSLTSGSYEQYF	TGTGCCAGCAGCTTAACTAGCGGGTCCTACGAGCAGTACTTC
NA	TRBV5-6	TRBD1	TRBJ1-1	CASSFWTGGAGTEAFF	TGTGCCAGCAGCTTTTGGACAGGGGGCGCGGGCACTGAAGCTTTCTTT
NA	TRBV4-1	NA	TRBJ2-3	CASSQVERTSTDTQYF	TGCGCCAGCAGCCAAGTCGAGCGGACTAGCACAGATACGCAGTATTTT
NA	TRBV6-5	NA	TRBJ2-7	CASTSDSSYEQYF	TGTGCCAGCACCTCCGACAGCTCCTACGAGCAGTACTTC
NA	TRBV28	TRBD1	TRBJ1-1	CASSSGLGQGVTEAFF	TGTGCCAGCAGTTCAGGACTGGGACAGGGGGTAACTGAAGCTTTCTTT
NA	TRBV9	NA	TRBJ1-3	CASSAETEGSGNTIYF	TGTGCCAGCAGCGCGGAGACAGAAGGCTCTGGAAACACCATATATTTT
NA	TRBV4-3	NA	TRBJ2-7	CASSQDRRGYEQYF	TGCGCCAGCAGCCAAGATAGAAGGGGCTACGAGCAGTACTTC
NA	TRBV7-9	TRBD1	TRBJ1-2	CASSLGAGTGTDGYTF	TGTGCCAGCAGCTTAGGGGCCGGGACAGGGACCGATGGCTACACCTTC
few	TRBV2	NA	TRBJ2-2	CASSERGSITGELFF	TGTGCCAGCAGTGAGAGGGGGAGCATCACCGGGGAGCTGTTTTTT
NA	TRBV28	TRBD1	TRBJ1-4	CASSPTGGRRDGKLFF	TGTGCCAGCAGCCCTACAGGGGGCCGTCGGGATGGAAAACTGTTTTTT
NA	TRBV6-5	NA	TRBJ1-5	CASKRRRSDNQPQHF	TGTGCCAGCAAACGGAGAAGGTCAGACAATCAGCCCCAGCATTTT
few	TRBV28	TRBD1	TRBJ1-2	CASSTPGQGIDYGYTF	TGTGCCAGCAGTACACCGGGACAGGGCATCGACTATGGCTACACCTTC
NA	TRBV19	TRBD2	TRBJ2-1	CASSANAGTSVNEQFF	TGTGCCAGTAGTGCAAATGCCGGGACTAGCGTCAATGAGCAGTTCTTC
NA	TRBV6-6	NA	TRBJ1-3	CASSYTGDSGNTIYF	TGTGCCAGCAGTTACACGGGGGACTCTGGAAACACCATATATTTT
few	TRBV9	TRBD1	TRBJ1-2	CASSAQGVYGYTF	TGTGCCAGCAGCGCTCAGGGGGTCTATGGCTACACCTTC
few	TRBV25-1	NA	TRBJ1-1	CASSAGTGFTEAFF	TGTGCCAGCAGTGCCGGAACAGGGTTCACTGAAGCTTTCTTT
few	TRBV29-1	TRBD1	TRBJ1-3	CSVPGTGAGNTIYF	TGCAGCGTCCCCGGGACAGGGGCTGGAAACACCATATATTTT
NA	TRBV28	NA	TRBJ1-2	CASSLGRGLRSYTF	TGTGCCAGCAGTTTAGGCCGCGGGCTTAGAAGCTACACCTTC
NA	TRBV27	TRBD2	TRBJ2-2	CASSLRTSGGSTGGELFF	TGTGCCAGCAGTTTACGGACTAGCGGGGGCTCTACTGGGGGGGAGCTGTTTTTT
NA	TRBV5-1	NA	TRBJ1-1	CASSSAGGSTEAFF	TGCGCCAGCAGCTCTGCCGGGGGGTCCACTGAAGCTTTCTTT
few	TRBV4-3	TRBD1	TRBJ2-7	CASSLGQVVGEQYF	TGCGCCAGCAGCCTCGGACAGGTTGTAGGAGAGCAGTACTTC
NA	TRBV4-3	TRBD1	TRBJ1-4	CASSQEKDRGPGEKLFF	TGCGCCAGCAGCCAAGAAAAAGACAGGGGGCCTGGTGAAAAACTGTTTTTT
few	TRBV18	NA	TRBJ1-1	CASSPAGVNTEAFF	TGTGCCAGCTCACCAGCCGGGGTAAACACTGAAGCTTTCTTT
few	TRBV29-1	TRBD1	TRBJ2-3	CSAGQGSTDTQYF	TGCAGCGCTGGACAGGGTAGCACAGATACGCAGTATTTT
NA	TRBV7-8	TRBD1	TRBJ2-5	CASSLYGQGAQETQYF	TGTGCCAGCAGCTTATATGGTCAGGGGGCACAAGAGACCCAGTACTTC
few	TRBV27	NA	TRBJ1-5	CASSPLTGTHVRNQPQHF	TGTGCCAGCAGTCCATTGACCGGGACTCATGTAAGGAATCAGCCCCAGCATTTT
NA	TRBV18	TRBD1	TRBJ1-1	CASSGDRDTEAFF	TGTGCCAGCTCAGGCGACAGGGATACTGAAGCTTTCTTT
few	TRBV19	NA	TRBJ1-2	CASSPIQAAAGGYTF	TGTGCCAGTAGTCCCATTCAGGCAGCGGCTGGAGGCTACACCTTC
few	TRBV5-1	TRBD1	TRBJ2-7	CASSLSGTGGNEQYF	TGCGCCAGCAGCTTATCCGGGACAGGGGGGAACGAGCAGTACTTC
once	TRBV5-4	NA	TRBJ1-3	CASSLHGGYSGNTIYF	TGTGCCAGCAGCCTCCACGGGGGGTACTCTGGAAACACCATATATTTT